These 6 T cell receptor beta chains originate from one sample sequenced in a study of monozygotic twins with inflammatory bowel disease. TCRdb processed the 5' RACE reads again and assigns one entry to each CDR3 protein, with no DNA. Its clone listing holds some 150,000 distinct CDR3 sequences. Sequenced: blood. The receptors come from a human donor with ulcerative colitis or Crohn's disease, or a healthy co-twin of an affected twin (not recorded which).

This chain links TRBV29-1 with TRBJ2-1; TCRdb picks TRBD2, but there is no DNA to check that call. This CDR3 contains 14 residues. Germline lookup yields CDR1 SQVTM and CDR2 ANQGSEA. CDR3 sequence: CSVVGLAGVNEQFF.

The chain combines TRBV28 with TRBJ1-1. This CDR3 region has 14 residues. Germline values: CDR1 MDHEN, CDR2 SYDVKM. The CDR3: CASSPHVGGTEAFF.

J is TRBJ1-5 and V is TRBV20-1. The CDR3 covers 17 residues. Germline CDR1 is DFQATT and CDR2 is SNEGSKA (reference sequence). This CDR3 is CSARGVKLPYSNQPQHF.

The rearrangement uses TRBV18 and TRBJ1-4. The CDR3 is 11 residues long. Germline values: CDR1 KGHSH, CDR2 LQKENI. Here the CDR3 reads CASSPGEKLFF.

The gene calls are TRBV11-2 and TRBJ2-2; with no DNA, the TCRdb D assignment of TRBD1 cannot be verified. CDR3 length: 16 residues. Germline V gives CDR1 SGHAT, CDR2 FQNNGV. This chain's CDR3 is CASSPNPGVNTGELFF.

The genes are TRBV7-6 and TRBJ2-1. The CDR3 has 12 amino acids. Germline values: CDR1 SGHVS, CDR2 FNYEAQ. The CDR3 loop is CASSLGPTEQFF. Filled out from reference TRBV7-6 and TRBJ2-1, the complete variable domain reads GAGVSQSPRYKVTKRGQDVALRCDPISGHVSLYWYRQALGQGPEFLTYFNYEAQQDKSGLPNDRFSAERPEGSISTLTIQRTEQRDSAMYRCASSLGPTEQFFGPGTRLTVL.